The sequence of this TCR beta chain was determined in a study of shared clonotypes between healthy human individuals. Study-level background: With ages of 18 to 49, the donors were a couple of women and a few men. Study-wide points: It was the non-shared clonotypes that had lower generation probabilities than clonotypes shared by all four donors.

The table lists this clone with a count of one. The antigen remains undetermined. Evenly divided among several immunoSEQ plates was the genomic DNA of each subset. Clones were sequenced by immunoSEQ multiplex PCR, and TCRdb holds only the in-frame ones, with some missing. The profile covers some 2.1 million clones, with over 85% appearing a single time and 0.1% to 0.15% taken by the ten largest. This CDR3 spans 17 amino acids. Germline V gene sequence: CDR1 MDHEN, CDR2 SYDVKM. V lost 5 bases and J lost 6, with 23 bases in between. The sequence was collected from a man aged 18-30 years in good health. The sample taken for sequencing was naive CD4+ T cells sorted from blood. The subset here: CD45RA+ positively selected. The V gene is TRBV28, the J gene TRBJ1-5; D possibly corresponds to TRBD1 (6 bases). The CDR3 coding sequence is TGTGCCAGCAGTCCTAAGGGTGGGACAAGGTTGGCTCAGCCCCAGCATTTT. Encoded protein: CASSPKGGTRLAQPQHF.